The 10 T cell receptor beta chains below come from one sample, sequenced in a study of cytomegalovirus exposure and HLA in healthy donors. 60 Vbeta and 13 Jbeta primers were used in PCR. Profiling relied on immunoSEQ multiplex PCR, and the TCRdb table lists in-frame clones only, not all of them. The table lists under 150,000 clones, 75% to 80% of them singletons. The sample was PBMCs. These receptors were collected from a middle-aged woman in good health and CMV-seropositive.

The rearrangement uses TRBV2 and TRBJ2-1, with 10 bases that match TRBD2. Germline CDR1 reads SNHLY; CDR2 reads FYNNEI. This CDR3 is built from 15 residues. J lost 7 bases, V lost 9 bases, and 12 bases had no gene match. The CDR3 DNA reads TGTGCCAGGAGGGGTTCTAGCGGGAGTCGGAATGAGCAGTTCTTC. It yields the protein CARRGSSGSRNEQFF.

This clone has a handful of counts. The J gene is TRBJ1-4, the V gene TRBV2, with D perhaps matching TRBD1 (5 bases). Germline values: CDR1 SNHLY, CDR2 FYNNEI. This CDR3 is built from 13 residues. V was trimmed by 5 bases and J by 7 bases, leaving 11 bases between them. This CDR3 is CASSYTTGEKLFF. DNA of the CDR3: TGTGCCAGCAGTTATACCACAGGTGAAAAACTGTTTTTT.

V is TRBV7-9 and J is TRBJ1-2, with TRBD1 identical over 8 bases. J gave up 10 bases and V 1 base, and 5 bases lay outside the gene matches. The germline V gene has CDR1 SEHNR and CDR2 FQNEAQ (reference sequence). The CDR3 loop spans 13 amino acids. CDR3 amino acids: CASSLVGQGVYTF. The CDR3 DNA sequence: TGTGCCAGCAGCTTAGTTGGACAGGGTGTCTACACCTTC.

This chain connects TRBV5-1 to TRBJ2-3, with 7 nucleotides matching TRBD1. Per the germline V gene, CDR1 is SGHRS and CDR2 is YFSETQ. This CDR3 contains 13 residues. V lost 5 bases to trimming and J lost 5 bases; unmatched junction nucleotides: 5. The CDR3 protein is CASSHQGVDTQYF. DNA for the CDR3: TGCGCCAGCAGTCACCAGGGGGTAGATACGCAGTATTTT.

This chain uses TRBV28 with TRBJ1-5, with D perhaps matching TRBD1 (6 bases). Germline loops: CDR1 MDHEN, CDR2 SYDVKM. Trimming left V 5 bases short and J 6 bases short, with 14 bases between. The CDR3 loop spans 14 amino acids. The CDR3 here is CASSPGAVVQPQHF. CDR3 sequence (DNA): TGTGCCAGCAGTCCAGGGGCGGTGGTTCAGCCCCAGCATTTT.

The CDR3 spells CASSLALQGAAGTEAFF. The DNA of the CDR3 is TGCGCCAGCAGCTTGGCCCTACAGGGGGCCGCCGGCACTGAAGCTTTCTTT. The chain carries TRBV5-1 and TRBJ1-1; 9 nucleotides line up with TRBD1. CDR1 and CDR2 (germline): SGHRS, YFSETQ. The CDR3 contains 17 residues. V shed 0 bases, J shed 4 bases, and the junction held 10 bases outside the gene matches.

The genes are TRBV25-1 and TRBJ2-3; TRBD1 is a possible D gene (6 bases). The V end lost 4 bases, the J end lost 8 bases, and 13 bases lay between the germline ends. This CDR3 has 13 amino acids. Germline CDR1 reads MGHDK; CDR2 reads SYGVNS. DNA of the CDR3: TGTGCCAGCAGTGGTTCAGGGGTGGCTACGCAGTATTTT. Amino acids: CASSGSGVATQYF.

The chain recombines TRBV10-3 with TRBJ1-2; 8 nucleotides match TRBD1. The junction had 11 bases not matched to a gene; V was cut back by 7 bases and J by 4 bases. The CDR3 runs 15 residues. Germline-derived CDR1 and CDR2 are ENHRY and SYGVKD. For the CDR3, the DNA is TGTGCCATCACGGAGAGGACAGGGAATCCCTATGGCTACACCTTC. Amino acid sequence: CAITERTGNPYGYTF.

The genes are TRBV10-1 and TRBJ2-2, with 8 bases that match TRBD2. CDR1 is WNHNN and CDR2 is SYGVQD in the germline V gene (reference sequence). This CDR3 contains 14 residues. Unmatched junction bases numbered 7, after V lost 8 bases and J lost 5 bases. CDR3 region: CASQAGASTGELFF. The CDR3 nucleotides read TGCGCCAGCCAAGCGGGAGCGTCTACCGGGGAGCTGTTTTTT.

As DNA, the CDR3 is TGTGCCAGCAGCCGCCAGGGGGTAAAAACTGAAGCTTTCTTT. It encodes CASSRQGVKTEAFF. The chain is built from TRBV5-5 and TRBJ1-1; 7 bases line up with TRBD1. CDR1 SGHKS and CDR2 YYEKEE come from the germline V gene (reference sequence). V was pared by 4 bases and J by 5 bases, with 8 bases of the junction left unmatched. The CDR3 consists of 14 residues.